This T cell receptor beta chain was sequenced during a study of blood T cells in healthy people across ages. Study-level findings and limits: It was the long-lived donors that had more naive CD4+ cells and higher diversity than aged donors. Age advanced and TCR beta diversity per million T cells fell, roughly linearly. Underestimates were what the diversity estimates from one million T cells were considered to be. A strong correlation was seen between TCR beta diversity and naive T cell percentage.

With 1 base clipped from V and 2 bases from J, the junction kept 6 bases outside the gene matches. This CDR3 contains 16 residues. CDR1 and CDR2 (germline): LGHNA, YNFKEQ. Concerning this clonotype itself: No antigen is known for it.

The use of a sample-barcoded 5' primer and a J-beta primer mix characterized a second PCR of roughly 7 to 11 cycles. TCRdb reanalysed the 5' RACE reads using MiXCR and keeps one entry per CDR3 protein. The repertoire holds 2 million or so distinct CDR3 sequences, with 40% to 55% as singletons. Sequenced: blood. This sequence joins TRBV4-2 and TRBJ2-5; TRBD2 matches 8 bases. The clonotype was recovered from a woman in her 40s in good health. CDR3 amino acids: CASSQGRSGGQETQYF. The CDR3, as DNA: TGTGCCAGCAGCCAAGGGCGTTCGGGGGGGCAAGAGACCCAGTACTTC.